What follows is one T cell receptor beta chain and its context. This sample was included in a study of blood T cell repertoires in COVID-19. Turning to the study itself: Collection of acute and convalescent COVID-19 samples took place in the United States, Italy and Spain. The cDNA or gDNA used as material had been derived from T cells, B-cell-depleted T cells, or PBMCs.

Methods used by the authors: Reference gene primer amplification yielded estimated nucleated cell counts. TCRdb keeps only in-frame clones here, not all; method: immunoSEQ multiplex PCR. V and J calls and clone size follow that table, whereas D and trimming were derived from the DNA. This table has roughly 42,000 clones, roughly nine tenths appearing once. The CDR3 sequence is 15 residues long. CDR1 SEHNR and CDR2 FQNEAQ come from the germline V gene (reference sequence). V dropped 5 bases and J dropped 3; count of bases not matched to a gene: 7. The sample comprised peripheral blood. V usage is TRBV7-9 and J usage is TRBJ2-7, with 10 bases that match TRBD1. This TCR came from a man aged 30 to 45 with active or convalescent COVID-19. The CDR3 loop reads CASSPGQGVGYEQYF. The CDR3 bases are TGTGCCAGCAGCCCCGGACAGGGGGTAGGCTACGAGCAGTACTTC.